Described below is a single T cell receptor (beta chain) sequence and its context. This clone has only one observation. Its antigen is still unknown. Base qualities are missing; no much larger clone stands one base away. The data were taken from a study of OX40 agonist ivuxolimab in advanced cancers. Some background on the complete study: Ivuxolimab was an agonistic, fully human IgG2 monoclonal antibody directed against OX40 (CD134), a costimulatory receptor. Intravenous ivuxolimab was administered to patients every 2 weeks at six dose levels: 0.01, 0.1, 0.3, 1.5, 3 and 10 mg/kg. Of the roughly 52 dose-escalation patients, hepatocellular carcinoma was present in around 19, melanoma in around 15, renal cell carcinoma in 9 and head and neck cancer in 9. A male proportion of 82.7% and a mean age of about 60 years, ranging from 23 to 79, were recorded for the dose-escalation cohort. Patients were allowed to have had prior anti-PD-1, anti-PD-L1 or anti-CTLA-4 therapy, and more than 30% of the dose-escalation patients had previously received checkpoint inhibitors. Partial responses occurred in three dose-escalation patients: two with cutaneous melanoma and one with hepatocellular carcinoma. Peripheral TCRbeta sequencing was intended to test whether TCR sequence diversity was altered and clonal T-cell expansion was caused by ivuxolimab. The paper reports the monotherapy dose-escalation portion (N of about 47 patients) of the phase I ivuxolimab trial. The paper as a whole reports these results and caveats: In partial responders in the 0.1-3.0 mg/kg groups, normalized peripheral clonal expansion was found to be among the lowest, especially among CD8+ T cells. The antigen specificity of the clonally expanded peripheral T cells was not determined. At doses of 0.1 to 3.0 mg/kg, clonal expansion of both CD4+ and CD8+ blood T cells was observed from baseline to week 6. On average, CD8+ T cells showed more expanded clones than CD4+ T cells after ivuxolimab. Low levels of normalized T-cell clonal expansion were also seen in some patients who did not respond.

Genomic DNA was extracted from sorted cells for sequencing of the TCRbeta CDR3 region. The immunoSEQ Assay was used for sequencing of TCRbeta CDR3 regions. The table was pulled from immuneACCESS by TCRdb, which kept in-frame rearrangements only. Such tables lose some clones; where checked, under half of the loss comes from unresolved V genes, and the rest has no known cause. This sample holds roughly 73,000 clones; 88% were observed only once. Clones ranked in the top ten supply 2% to 2.5% of the sample. Patients with a history of autoimmune disease or receiving systemic immunosuppression were excluded from the trial. Peripheral blood for TCR sequencing was collected from all dose cohorts at baseline, on cycle 4 day 1, and on cycle 7 day 1. Samples were obtained from an open-label, multicenter, first-in-human phase I dose-escalation trial of ivuxolimab. Adults with locally advanced or metastatic melanoma, renal cell, hepatocellular, or head and neck squamous cell carcinoma were enrolled in the trial. Before TCR sequencing, CD4+ T cells and CD8+ T cells were sorted from peripheral blood as separate populations.

This sequence originates from an adult with an advanced solid tumor such as melanoma, head and neck, liver or kidney cancer. The sequenced sample was CD4+ or CD8+ T cells sorted from blood, obtained in a trial of the OX40 agonist ivuxolimab.

At the DNA level, the sequence is TGTGCCTGGGTACAGGCCCCCGGTGAAAAACTGTTTTTT. It encodes CAWVQAPGEKLFF. The chain is encoded by TRBV30 joined to TRBJ1-4, with TRBD1 as a weak D call on 5 bases. The CDR3 goes from the cysteine to the phenylalanine over 13 residues. Only the CDR3 DNA is retained, 39 bases long and in frame from the first base. V lost 5 bases and J lost 7 bases; the stretch between them is 14 bases long. The germline V gene (reference sequence) yields GTSNPN for CDR1 and SVGIG for CDR2.